Detailed here is one T cell receptor beta chain. The data stem from a study of blood T cell repertoires in COVID-19. Method: immunoSEQ multiplex PCR; TCRdb's copy keeps in-frame clones and lacks some. Here the sample spans 250,000 or so clones, 80% to 95% being singletons. V trimming: 5 bases; J trimming: 5 bases; junction bases outside the gene matches: 6. The CDR3 contains 15 residues. Germline values: CDR1 SNHLY, CDR2 FYNNEI. The receptor was derived from a man aged 35 to 55 who had been exposed to COVID-19. Source material: PBMCs or T cells enriched from blood (not recorded which). The chain carries TRBV2 and TRBJ2-1, with 10 bases that match TRBD2. In nucleotides, the CDR3 is TGTGCCAGCAGTCCCGGGACTAGCGTCAACAATGAGCAGTTCTTC. This codes for CASSPGTSVNNEQFF.